These 22 T cell receptor beta chains originate from one sample sequenced in a study of T-cell reconstitution after alpha-beta-depleted transplantation in children. For TCRbeta, the library was prepared with unique molecular identifiers. MiXCR was run by TCRdb on the PCR reads, yielding one entry per CDR3 protein. This sample has about 610,000 distinct CDR3 sequences, with 10% found just once. Material: PBMCs from the stem cell graft donor, obtained from the stem cell graft. The receptors shown here come from a human donor who donated a stem cell graft to a child with acute myeloid leukemia.

The genes are TRBV20-1 and TRBJ2-5, with D unclear. V gave up 2 bases and J gave up 5 bases, with 6 bases separating them. This CDR3 is built from 11 residues. CDR1 and CDR2 from the germline V gene are DFQATT and SNEGSKA (reference sequence). The CDR3, as DNA: TGCAGTGCTAGACCTAGGGAGACCCAGTACTTC. This codes for CSARPRETQYF.

At least ten counts were recorded for this clonotype. This chain links TRBV5-1 with TRBJ2-3, with D tentatively TRBD2 (6 bases). Germline V gene sequence: CDR1 SGHRS, CDR2 YFSETQ. The CDR3 sequence is 16 residues long. With 2 bases removed from V and 0 bases from J, the gap between germline ends came to 13 bases. CDR3 in amino acids: CASSFEGLPSTDTQYF. The CDR3 DNA reads as TGCGCCAGCAGCTTTGAAGGACTACCAAGCACAGATACGCAGTATTTT.

This clonotype was observed a few times. The V call is TRBV29-1, the J call TRBJ2-7; D is possibly TRBD2 (6 bases). The germline CDR1 and CDR2 sequences are SQVTM and ANQGSEA. The CDR3 covers 12 residues. V lost 5 bases and J 6 bases, leaving 14 bases between the germline ends. CDR3 region: CSVLLASAEQYF. In DNA, the CDR3 is TGCAGCGTTCTCCTTGCTAGCGCCGAGCAGTACTTC.

This clonotype was detected many times. The chain links TRBV7-2 to TRBJ2-7; D call uncertain. Germline V gene sequence: CDR1 SGHTA, CDR2 FQGNSA. This CDR3 region has 12 residues. Between the trimmed V and J ends, which lost 1 base and 6 bases, there was a span of 7 bases. The DNA for the CDR3 is TGTGCCAGCAGCTTAGGTCCTCTCGAGCAGTACTTC. Protein sequence: CASSLGPLEQYF.

The chain employs TRBV24-1 and TRBJ2-2; D tentatively fits TRBD1 or TRBD2 (5 bases each). Per the germline V gene, CDR1 is KGHDR and CDR2 is SFDVKD. The length of the CDR3 is 17 residues. The CDR3 loop reads CGTCDLDGTGNTGELFF. The CDR3 DNA reads as TGTGGGACCTGTGATTTGGACGGGACGGGGAACACCGGGGAGCTGTTTTTT.

This clonotype was observed a handful of times. CDR3 coding DNA: TGTGCCAGCACCTGGACTAGCGGGAGTCCCGGGGAGCTGTTTTTT. It specifies CASTWTSGSPGELFF. This chain joins TRBV12-3 or TRBV12-4 and TRBJ2-2; 13 positions agree with TRBD2. The trim removed 7 bases at V and 6 bases at J, leaving 5 bases unmatched. This CDR3 has 15 amino acids.

This clonotype was detected many times. The chain links TRBV25-1 to TRBJ2-1; D is uncertain. Germline V gene lookup returns CDR1 MGHDK and CDR2 SYGVNS. CDR3 length: 13 residues. V lost 4 bases, J lost 6 bases, and 10 bases lay in between. DNA for the CDR3: TGTGCCAGCAGTGGGTGGGCCTCCAATGAGCAGTTCTTC. Its protein product is CASSGWASNEQFF.

The chain combines TRBV27 with TRBJ2-4; possible D gene TRBD2, 5 bases. Germline V gives CDR1 MNHEY, CDR2 SMNVEV (reference sequence). V lost 5 bases, J lost 0 bases, and 17 bases lay in between. The CDR3 runs to 17 residues. The CDR3 sequence: CASSTPGEILAKNIQYF. The CDR3 DNA is TGTGCCAGCAGTACCCCCGGGGAGATCCTAGCCAAAAACATTCAGTACTTC.

This clonotype came up many times. The chain joins TRBV7-3 to TRBJ2-7; 10 nucleotides match TRBD2. This CDR3 contains 14 residues. J was trimmed by 6 bases and V by 2 bases; bases with no gene match: 4. CDR1 and CDR2 (germline): SGHTA, FQGTGA. The CDR3 sequence: CASSLAGTSAEQYF. CDR3 DNA sequence: TGTGCCAGCAGCTTAGCCGGGACTAGCGCCGAGCAGTACTTC.

The chain links TRBV7-2 to TRBJ2-5, with 11 bases lining up with TRBD2. Germline assignment: CDR1 SGHTA and CDR2 FQGNSA. The CDR3 runs to 15 residues. With 1 base clipped from V and 9 bases from J, the junction kept 7 bases outside the gene matches. CDR3 coding DNA: TGTGCCAGCAGCTTAGAGGGGACTAGCGGTCGGGCCCAGTACTTC. Translation gives CASSLEGTSGRAQYF.

This clonotype was counted a few times. The chain has TRBV5-1 and TRBJ2-1; possibly TRBD1 or TRBD2 for D (6 bases each). V lost 0 bases to trimming and J lost 1 base, with 11 bases between them. CDR1 is SGHRS, CDR2 YFSETQ, per germline. CDR3 length equals 16 residues. The CDR3 loop is CASSLAGALSYNEQFF. The CDR3 DNA is TGCGCCAGCAGCTTGGCGGGGGCGCTTTCCTACAATGAGCAGTTCTTC.

This clonotype was detected ten times or more. The chain has TRBV14 and TRBJ2-1; 9 bases are shared with TRBD1. CDR1 is SGHDN and CDR2 is FVKESK in the germline V gene. V shed 3 bases, J shed 5 bases, and the junction held 8 bases outside the gene matches. The length of the CDR3 is 16 residues. The CDR3 reads CASSHLGTGLDNEQFF. CDR3 bases: TGTGCCAGCAGCCACCTAGGGACAGGGCTAGACAATGAGCAGTTCTTC.

Many counts were recorded for this clonotype. CDR3 bases: TGTGCCAGCAGCCTCAGCGGGAGTCCCGCAGATACGCAGTATTTT. Amino acids: CASSLSGSPADTQYF. The chain couples TRBV6-4 to TRBJ2-3, with TRBD2 identical over 8 bases. CDR3 length: 15 amino acids. Germline CDR1 and CDR2: MRHNA and SNTAGT. V was pared by 6 bases and J by 4 bases, with 9 bases of the junction left unmatched.

At least ten counts were recorded for this clonotype. The CDR3 reads CSARDSGSYTGELFF. In DNA, the CDR3 is TGCAGTGCTAGAGATAGCGGGAGTTACACCGGGGAGCTGTTTTTT. This chain uses TRBV20-1 with TRBJ2-2; 9 bases map to TRBD2. V shed 0 bases, J shed 3 bases, and the junction held 2 bases outside the gene matches. Germline V lookup: CDR1 DFQATT, CDR2 SNEGSKA (reference sequence). CDR3 size: 15 residues.

There are many counts of this clonotype. The chain uses TRBV5-1 and TRBJ2-7, with 7 bases matching TRBD1. V trimming: 2 bases; J trimming: 5 bases; junction bases outside the gene matches: 7. CDR1 and CDR2 (germline): SGHRS, YFSETQ. The CDR3 runs 14 residues. The CDR3 DNA reads TGCGCCAGCAGCTTCAGGGGGAGAAGTCACGAGCAGTACTTC. Translated, it gives CASSFRGRSHEQYF. Looking up the rest from reference TRBV5-1 and TRBJ2-7 gives the full variable domain: KAGVTQTPRYLIKTRGQQVTLSCSPISGHRSVSWYQQTPGQGLQFLFEYFSETQRNKGNFPGRFSGRQFSNSRSEMNVSTLELGDSALYLCASSFRGRSHEQYFGPGTRLTVT.

The chain couples TRBV29-1 to TRBJ2-5, with D uncertain. Trimming pared 4 bases from V and 1 base from J, leaving 16 bases between. The CDR3 length is 15 residues. Germline V CDR1 and CDR2: SQVTM, ANQGSEA. The DNA for the CDR3 is TGCAGCGTTGGTTCTTTGTTCCGGGTCCAAGAGACCCAGTACTTC. This codes for CSVGSLFRVQETQYF. The variable domain in full, completed from reference TRBV29-1 and TRBJ2-5, reads SAVISQKPSRDICQRGTSLTIQCQVDSQVTMMFWYRQQPGQSLTLIATANQGSEATYESGFVIDKFPISRPNLTFSTLTVSNMSPEDSSIYLCSVGSLFRVQETQYFGPGTRLLVL.

There are a few counts of this clonotype. A junction boundary mismatches the germline segment, possibly from a read error. The chain carries TRBV7-2 and TRBJ2-7; the match to TRBD2 covers 11 bases. The CDR3 covers 12 residues. The germline CDR1 and CDR2 sequences are SGHTA and FQGNSA. CDR3 DNA sequence: TGTGCCAGCAGCCCTAGCGGGAGGCCACCCCACTTC. It yields the protein CASSPSGRPPHF.

There are a few counts of this clonotype. The rearrangement joins TRBV7-9 to TRBJ2-7, with 12 bases matching TRBD2. Trimming removed 6 bases from V and 2 bases from J; junction bases left unmatched: 5. In germline, CDR1 is SEHNR, CDR2 FQNEAQ (reference sequence). This CDR3 has 15 residues. CDR3 amino acids: CASSDRTSGTYEQYF. In DNA form, the CDR3 reads TGTGCCAGCAGTGATCGGACTAGCGGGACCTACGAGCAGTACTTC.

This rearrangement joins TRBV15 to TRBJ2-1; maybe TRBD2 (5 bases). CDR3 size: 14 residues. The ends were cut back, 3 bases at V and 4 bases at J, with 10 bases in the middle. Germline V gives CDR1 LNHNV, CDR2 YYDKDF (reference sequence). For the CDR3, the DNA is TGTGCCACCAGCAGCGGGAACGCTTACAATGAGCAGTTCTTC. Protein: CATSSGNAYNEQFF. The variable domain in full, with the rest retrieved from reference TRBV15 and TRBJ2-1, is DAMVIQNPRYQVTQFGKPVTLSCSQTLNHNVMYWYQQKSSQAPKLLFHYYDKDFNNEADTPDNFQSRRPNTSFCFLDIRSPGLGDTAMYLCATSSGNAYNEQFFGPGTRLTVL.

This clonotype was counted only a few times. The CDR3 nucleotides are TGTGCTAGTGTCCCAGCGGGAGGACATTCAGATACGCAGTATTTT. Translation: CASVPAGGHSDTQYF. The chain is built from TRBV12-5 and TRBJ2-3; TRBD2 agrees at 9 bases. The germline V gene has CDR1 LGHNT and CDR2 FRNRAP. With V trimmed by 7 bases and J by 4 bases, 9 bases remained unmatched. This CDR3 contains 15 residues.

This clonotype was found many times. The gene calls are TRBV20-1 and TRBJ2-1, with 8 bases lining up with TRBD2. The CDR3 covers 14 residues. Germline trimming cut 4 bases from V and 5 bases from J; bases unmatched to any gene: 7. CDR1 and CDR2 from the germline V gene are DFQATT and SNEGSKA (reference sequence). This CDR3 is CSATGTRKNNEQFF. The CDR3 coding sequence is TGCAGTGCTACCGGGACTAGGAAAAACAATGAGCAGTTCTTC.

This clonotype occurred many times. The chain combines TRBV6-2 or TRBV6-3 with TRBJ2-7; 11 positions agree with TRBD2. From germline, CDR1 is MNHEY and CDR2 SVGEGT. V lost 7 bases to trimming and J lost 0 bases; unmatched junction nucleotides: 2. This CDR3 comprises 14 residues. The CDR3 region is CASTLAGGSYEQYF. CDR3 in DNA: TGTGCCAGCACTCTAGCGGGGGGCTCCTACGAGCAGTACTTC.